This T cell receptor beta chain was found in a study of T cell clones after liver transplantation. Study overall: Graft-donor-reactive sequences were compared with third-party-reactive TCRbeta sequences from pre-transplant mixed lymphocyte reactions. Until 12-24 months post-transplant, subjects got standard immunosuppression and no induction. Samples came pre-transplant, pre-randomization before withdrawal, and post-randomization after withdrawal ended.

Looked up from germline, CDR1 is MNHNY and CDR2 is SVGAGI (reference sequence). This CDR3 region has 14 residues. V lost 6 bases and J lost 1, with 11 bases in between. The data were produced by immunoSEQ multiplex PCR, yet TCRdb's version contains in-frame clones alone and is incomplete. This table holds some 50,000 clones, roughly 70% found once. This sequence joins TRBV6-6 and TRBJ2-3; TRBD2 might be the D (6 bases). This TCR was sampled from a human patient who received a liver transplant. Some T cells here may be from the graft donor. Here the sequenced sample was CD4+ T cells from blood, taken at the 22-month timepoint. The CDR3 nucleotides are TGTGCCAGCAGGTCGGGGGACCGCACAGATACGCAGTATTTT. The encoded protein is CASRSGDRTDTQYF.